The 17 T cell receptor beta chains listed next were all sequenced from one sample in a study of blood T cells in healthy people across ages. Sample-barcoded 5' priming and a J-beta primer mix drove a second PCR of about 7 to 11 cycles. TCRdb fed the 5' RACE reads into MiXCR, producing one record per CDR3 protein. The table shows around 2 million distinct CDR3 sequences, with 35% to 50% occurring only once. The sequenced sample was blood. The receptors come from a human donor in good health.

The CDR3 here is CSARDLRRGEKLFF. The CDR3 DNA sequence: TGCAGTGCTAGAGATCTTCGGAGGGGTGAAAAACTGTTTTTT. This chain uses TRBV20-1 with TRBJ1-4; possible D gene TRBD1, 5 bases. There are 14 residues in the CDR3. Germline CDR1 and CDR2: DFQATT and SNEGSKA (reference sequence). With 0 bases removed from V and 7 bases from J, the gap between germline ends came to 12 bases.

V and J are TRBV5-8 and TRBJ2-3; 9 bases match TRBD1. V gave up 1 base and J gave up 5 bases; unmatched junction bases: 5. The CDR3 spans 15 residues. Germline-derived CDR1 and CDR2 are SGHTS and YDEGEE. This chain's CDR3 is CASSLYRGLGDTQYF. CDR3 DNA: TGTGCCAGCAGCTTGTACAGGGGGCTAGGAGATACGCAGTATTTT. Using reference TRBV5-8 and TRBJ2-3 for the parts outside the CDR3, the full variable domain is EAGVTQSPTHLIKTRGQQATLRCSPISGHTSVYWYQQALGLGLQFLLWYDEGEERNRGNFPPRFSGRQFPNYSSELNVNALELEDSALYLCASSLYRGLGDTQYFGPGTRLTVL.

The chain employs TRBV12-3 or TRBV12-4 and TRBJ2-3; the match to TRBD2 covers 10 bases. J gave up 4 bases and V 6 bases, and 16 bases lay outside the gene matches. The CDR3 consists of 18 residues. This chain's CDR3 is CASSFIAGGNERADTQYF. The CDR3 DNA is TGTGCCAGCAGCTTCATAGCGGGGGGAAACGAAAGAGCAGATACGCAGTATTTT.

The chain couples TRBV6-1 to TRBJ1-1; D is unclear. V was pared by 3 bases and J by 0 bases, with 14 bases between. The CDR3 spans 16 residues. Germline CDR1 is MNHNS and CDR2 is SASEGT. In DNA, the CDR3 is TGTGCCAGCAGTGACGCCCCCGACTCCCTGAACACTGAAGCTTTCTTT. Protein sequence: CASSDAPDSLNTEAFF.

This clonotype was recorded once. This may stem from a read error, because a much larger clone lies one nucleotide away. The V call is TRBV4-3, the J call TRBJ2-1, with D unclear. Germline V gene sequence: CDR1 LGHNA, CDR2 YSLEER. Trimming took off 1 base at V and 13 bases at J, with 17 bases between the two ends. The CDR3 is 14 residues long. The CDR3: CASSQGAYRETQFF. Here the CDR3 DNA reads TGCGCCAGCAGCCAAGGGGCGTATAGAGAGACCCAGTTCTTC.

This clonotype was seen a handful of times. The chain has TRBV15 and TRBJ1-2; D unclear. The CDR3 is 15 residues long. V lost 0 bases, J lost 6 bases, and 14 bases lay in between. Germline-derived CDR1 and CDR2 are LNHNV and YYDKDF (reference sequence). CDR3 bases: TGTGCCACCAGCAGAGATCTGACCGTGGCCGATGGCTACACCTTC. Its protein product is CATSRDLTVADGYTF.

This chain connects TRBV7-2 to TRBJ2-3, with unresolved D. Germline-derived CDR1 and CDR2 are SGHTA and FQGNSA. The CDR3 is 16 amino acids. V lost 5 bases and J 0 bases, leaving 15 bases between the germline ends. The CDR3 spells CASSPPNFRSTDTQYF. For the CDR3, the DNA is TGTGCCAGCAGCCCGCCGAACTTCAGAAGCACAGATACGCAGTATTTT.

CDR3 protein: CASRYLRGDEQYF. Here the CDR3 DNA reads TGTGCCAGCAGATACTTGAGGGGGGACGAGCAGTACTTC. The chain couples TRBV12-3 or TRBV12-4 to TRBJ2-7, with D possibly being TRBD1 or TRBD2 (6 bases each). The CDR3 runs to 13 residues. The V gene lost 6 bases and the J gene lost 5 bases, with 14 bases spanning the gap.

CDR3: CSAGGLRNEQFF. The CDR3 DNA is TGCAGTGCTGGAGGGTTGAGAAATGAGCAGTTCTTC. This rearrangement joins TRBV20-1 to TRBJ2-1; a weak D match, TRBD2 (6 bases). Per the germline V gene, CDR1 is DFQATT and CDR2 is SNEGSKA (reference sequence). This CDR3 contains 12 residues. Trimming took off 5 bases at V and 7 bases at J, with 12 bases between the two ends.

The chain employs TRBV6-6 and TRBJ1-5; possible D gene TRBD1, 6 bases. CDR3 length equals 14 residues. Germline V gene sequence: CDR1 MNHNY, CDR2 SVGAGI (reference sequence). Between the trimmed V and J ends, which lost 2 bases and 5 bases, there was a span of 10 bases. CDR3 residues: CASSYGTPHQPQHF. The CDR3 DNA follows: TGTGCCAGCAGTTACGGGACACCCCATCAGCCCCAGCATTTT.

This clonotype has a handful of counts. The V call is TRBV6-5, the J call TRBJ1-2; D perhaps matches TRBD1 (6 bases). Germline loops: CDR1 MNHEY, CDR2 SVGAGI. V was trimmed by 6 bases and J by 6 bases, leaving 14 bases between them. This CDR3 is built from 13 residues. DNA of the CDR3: TGTGCCAGCAGCCCTACAGGGTCCAATGGCTACACCTTC. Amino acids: CASSPTGSNGYTF.

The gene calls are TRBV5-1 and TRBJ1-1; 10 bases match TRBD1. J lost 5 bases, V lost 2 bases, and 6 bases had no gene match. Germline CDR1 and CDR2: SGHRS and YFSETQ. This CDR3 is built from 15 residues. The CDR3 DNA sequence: TGCGCCAGCAGCTTCACGGGACAGGGGATGACTGAAGCTTTCTTT. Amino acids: CASSFTGQGMTEAFF.

CDR3 nucleotide sequence: TGTGCCAGCCTCAGGCAGGGATCCTCCTACAATGAGCAGTTCTTC. Its protein is CASLRQGSSYNEQFF. The chain carries TRBV7-9 and TRBJ2-1; D is perhaps TRBD1 (5 bases). There are 15 residues in the CDR3. Germline-derived CDR1 and CDR2 are SEHNR and FQNEAQ (reference sequence). V shed 8 bases and J shed 0 bases, with 14 bases lying between them.

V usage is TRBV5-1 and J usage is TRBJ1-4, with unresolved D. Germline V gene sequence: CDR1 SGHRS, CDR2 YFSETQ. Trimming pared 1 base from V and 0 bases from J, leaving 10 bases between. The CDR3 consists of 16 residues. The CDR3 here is CASSLLTGATNEKLFF. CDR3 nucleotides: TGCGCCAGCAGCTTGTTAACCGGGGCAACTAATGAAAAACTGTTTTTT.

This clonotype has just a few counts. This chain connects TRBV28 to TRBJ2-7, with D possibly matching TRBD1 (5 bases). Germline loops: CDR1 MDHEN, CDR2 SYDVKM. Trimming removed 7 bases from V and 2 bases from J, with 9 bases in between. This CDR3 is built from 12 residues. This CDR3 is CASTRGPYEQYF. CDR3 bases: TGTGCCAGCACTAGGGGTCCCTACGAGCAGTACTTC.

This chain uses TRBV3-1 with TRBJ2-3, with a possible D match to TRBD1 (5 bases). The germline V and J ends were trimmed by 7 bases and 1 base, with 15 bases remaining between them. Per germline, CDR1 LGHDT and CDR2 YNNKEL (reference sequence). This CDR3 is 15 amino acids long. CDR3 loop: CASTSRQGGTDTQYF. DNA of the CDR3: TGTGCCAGCACCTCCCGGCAGGGTGGCACAGATACGCAGTATTTT.

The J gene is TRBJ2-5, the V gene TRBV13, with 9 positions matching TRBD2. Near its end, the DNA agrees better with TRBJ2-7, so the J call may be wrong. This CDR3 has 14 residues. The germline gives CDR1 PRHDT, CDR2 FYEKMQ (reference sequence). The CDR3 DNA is TGTGCCAGCAGCTCAGCTAGCGGGGAGTACGAGCAGTACTTC. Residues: CASSSASGEYEQYF.